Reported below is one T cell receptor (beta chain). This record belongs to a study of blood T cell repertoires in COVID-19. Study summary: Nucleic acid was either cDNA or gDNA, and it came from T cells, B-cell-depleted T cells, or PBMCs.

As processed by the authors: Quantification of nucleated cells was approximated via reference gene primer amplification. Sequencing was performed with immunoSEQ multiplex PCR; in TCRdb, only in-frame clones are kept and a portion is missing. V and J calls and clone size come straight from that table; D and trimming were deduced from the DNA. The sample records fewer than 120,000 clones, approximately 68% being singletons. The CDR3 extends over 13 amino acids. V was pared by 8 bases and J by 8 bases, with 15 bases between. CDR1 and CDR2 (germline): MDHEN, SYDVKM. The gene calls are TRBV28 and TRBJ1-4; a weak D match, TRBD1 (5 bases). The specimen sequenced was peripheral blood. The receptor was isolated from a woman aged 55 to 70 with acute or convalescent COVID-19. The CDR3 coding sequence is TGTGCCAGCCGGCGGCAGGGTTACGAAAAACTGTTTTTT. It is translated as CASRRQGYEKLFF.